These 16 T cell receptor beta chains share one sample of origin, sequenced in a study of blood T cell repertoires in COVID-19. Libraries were prepared by immunoSEQ multiplex PCR; TCRdb keeps only in-frame clonotypes and omits some of them. The table lists roughly 40,000 clones, about 82% of them singletons. The specimen was peripheral blood. These receptors were obtained from a man in his 70s with acute or convalescent COVID-19.

This chain joins TRBV4-1 and TRBJ1-6; the D gene is possibly TRBD1 (5 bases). The CDR3 loop spans 16 amino acids. Trimming shortened V by 4 bases and J by 8 bases, and 18 bases separated the two germline ends. Germline V gene lookup returns CDR1 MGHRA and CDR2 YSYEKL. The CDR3 DNA reads as TGCGCCAGCAGCCGCTCCTTCGGGGGGAATGATTCACCCCTCCACTTT. Protein product: CASSRSFGGNDSPLHF.

About this clone itself: Other DNA sequences in this sample translate to the same CDR3. The genes are TRBV27 and TRBJ2-5; tentatively, D is TRBD2 (6 bases). Per the germline V gene, CDR1 is MNHEY and CDR2 is SMNVEV (reference sequence). Trimming shortened V by 2 bases and J by 5 bases, and 9 bases separated the two germline ends. This CDR3 region has 13 residues. The CDR3 region is CASSLRGLETQYF. DNA for the CDR3: TGTGCCAGCAGTTTAAGGGGACTCGAGACCCAGTACTTC.

V and J are TRBV5-1 and TRBJ1-1; 8 bases match TRBD1. With 4 bases clipped from V and 5 bases from J, the junction kept 13 bases outside the gene matches. There are 16 residues in the CDR3. Germline V lookup: CDR1 SGHRS, CDR2 YFSETQ. CDR3 sequence: CASSATPLDRVTEAFF. The CDR3 nucleotides read TGCGCCAGCAGCGCCACACCGTTGGACAGGGTAACTGAAGCTTTCTTT.

This chain links TRBV19 with TRBJ2-2; D is undetermined. This CDR3 contains 14 residues. Germline V gene lookup returns CDR1 LNHDA and CDR2 SQIVND (reference sequence). With 7 bases removed from V and 3 bases from J, the gap between germline ends came to 12 bases. This CDR3 reads CASKKETHTGELFF. CDR3 DNA sequence: TGTGCCAGTAAAAAGGAGACCCACACCGGGGAGCTGTTTTTT.

The chain employs TRBV19 and TRBJ1-3; 7 bases are shared with TRBD1. CDR3 size: 14 residues. Germline trimming cut 4 bases from V and 2 bases from J; bases unmatched to any gene: 2. CDR1 is LNHDA, CDR2 SQIVND, per germline (reference sequence). CDR3 sequence: CASSTGQAGNTIYF. CDR3 DNA sequence: TGTGCCAGTAGTACCGGACAGGCTGGAAACACCATATATTTT.

The V gene is TRBV4-1, the J gene TRBJ1-1; D is ambiguous. Looked up from germline, CDR1 is MGHRA and CDR2 is YSYEKL. The V gene lost 0 bases and the J gene lost 1 base, with 9 bases spanning the gap. This CDR3 has 15 amino acids. CDR3: CASSQDHAANTEAFF. The CDR3 nucleotides read TGCGCCAGCAGCCAAGACCACGCGGCGAACACTGAAGCTTTCTTT.

This rearrangement joins TRBV18 to TRBJ2-2; 11 bases are a match to TRBD1. The V gene's germline CDR1 is KGHSH and CDR2 LQKENI. The V segment lost 0 bases and the J segment 6 bases; nucleotides outside the gene matches: 3. The CDR3 runs 16 residues. The chain's CDR3 is CASSPPGQGAAGELFF. CDR3 DNA sequence: TGTGCCAGCTCACCACCCGGACAGGGGGCCGCCGGGGAGCTGTTTTTT.

This clone appeared a single time. Other DNA sequences within the sample encode an identical CDR3. The chain has TRBV3-1 (or the pseudogene TRBV3-2) and TRBJ2-7, with TRBD2 matching 8 bases. The CDR3 length is 15 residues. The junction had 7 bases not matched to a gene; V was cut back by 5 bases and J by 1 base. Looked up from germline, CDR1 is LGHDT and CDR2 is YNNKEL (reference sequence). The chain's CDR3 is CASSSDGGGSYEQYF. The CDR3 nucleotides are TGTGCCAGCAGCTCGGACGGGGGGGGGTCCTACGAGCAGTACTTC.

This rearrangement joins TRBV7-2 to TRBJ1-5; D is possibly TRBD1 (5 bases). V lost 5 bases to trimming and J lost 7 bases, with 9 bases between them. Germline V gives CDR1 SGHTA, CDR2 FQGNSA. The length of the CDR3 is 12 residues. CDR3 sequence: CASSTSGQPQHF. The CDR3 nucleotides read TGTGCCAGCAGCACATCAGGGCAGCCCCAGCATTTT.

The chain couples TRBV19 to TRBJ2-1, with D possibly matching TRBD2 (5 bases). Trimming took off 6 bases at V and 7 bases at J, with 16 bases between the two ends. CDR3 length: 14 residues. Germline assignment: CDR1 LNHDA and CDR2 SQIVND (reference sequence). CDR3 coding DNA: TGTGCCAGTAGCGTATCCCCTCCGGGAAATGAGCAGTTCTTC. Amino acids: CASSVSPPGNEQFF.

The chain has TRBV5-5 and TRBJ1-4; possible D gene TRBD1, 6 bases. Trimming removed 0 bases from V and 8 bases from J, with 20 bases in between. The CDR3 is 17 amino acids. From germline, CDR1 is SGHKS and CDR2 YYEKEE (reference sequence). Here the CDR3 reads CASSLVLPRGAGEKLFF. CDR3 coding DNA: TGTGCCAGCAGCTTGGTGCTCCCACGGGGGGCAGGGGAAAAACTGTTTTTT.

The rearrangement uses TRBV2 and TRBJ2-1, with TRBD2 matching over 11 bases. J lost 3 bases, V lost 10 bases, and 8 bases had no gene match. From germline, CDR1 is SNHLY and CDR2 FYNNEI. The CDR3 totals 15 residues. CDR3: CATNTGTSGYNEQFF. In DNA form, the CDR3 reads TGTGCCACTAATACAGGGACTAGCGGCTACAATGAGCAGTTCTTC. Drawing the rest from reference TRBV2 and TRBJ2-1, the complete variable domain is EPEVTQTPSHQVTQMGQEVILRCVPISNHLYFYWYRQILGQKVEFLVSFYNNEISEKSEIFDDQFSVERPDGSNFTLKIRSTKLEDSAMYFCATNTGTSGYNEQFFGPGTRLTVL.

The chain joins TRBV28 to TRBJ2-7, with 7 bases aligning to TRBD1. The J segment lost 2 bases and the V segment lost 6 bases, leaving 7 bases of the junction unmatched. The CDR3 sequence is 14 residues long. The V gene's germline CDR1 is MDHEN and CDR2 SYDVKM. DNA of the CDR3: TGTGCCAGCAGCCGAGGACAGGACCCCTACGAGCAGTACTTC. This sequence encodes CASSRGQDPYEQYF.

This clone was detected a few times. The rearrangement joins TRBV6-5 to TRBJ1-1; the D gene is possibly TRBD1 (5 bases). V shed 6 bases and J shed 6 bases, with 11 bases lying between them. CDR1 is MNHEY, CDR2 SVGAGI, per germline. This CDR3 spans 12 amino acids. CDR3 DNA sequence: TGTGCCAGCAGGCGGGACGTGGCTGAAGCTTTCTTT. Translated, it gives CASRRDVAEAFF.

The CDR3 bases are TGCAGCGTTGCACGTACAGGGGACAAACAACTGTTTTTT. It specifies CSVARTGDKQLFF. The V and J genes are TRBV29-1 and TRBJ1-4; 7 positions agree with TRBD1. V lost 4 bases and J lost 12; bases outside the gene matches: 11. In germline, CDR1 is SQVTM, CDR2 ANQGSEA. This CDR3 comprises 13 residues.

The J gene is TRBJ2-2, the V gene TRBV4-1; D may be TRBD1 (6 bases). Germline CDR1 is MGHRA and CDR2 is YSYEKL. This CDR3 comprises 15 residues. V lost 2 bases and J 0 bases, leaving 7 bases between the germline ends. This chain's CDR3 is CASSQRGSNTGELFF. CDR3 in DNA: TGCGCCAGCAGCCAAAGGGGGTCGAACACCGGGGAGCTGTTTTTT.